This T cell receptor (beta chain) was obtained from a study of human T cells and chemical hapten exposure. Study observations and caveats: Compared with pre-sensitization or healthy control sets, expanded TCRs clustered more. PT1 expanded TCR counts and patch test score correlated positively.

From the RACE reads, TCRdb called clonotypes with MiXCR, one entry per CDR3 protein. The sample shows around 120,000 distinct CDR3 sequences, roughly an eighth of them seen only once. Germline lookup yields CDR1 SQVTM and CDR2 ANQGSEA. The CDR3 spans 15 residues. The ends lost 6 bases at V and 4 bases at J; junction bases unmatched: 10. Time point in this sample: patch test 1, 2 weeks after DPC sensitization. Described treatment: therapeutic diphenylcyclopropenone sensitization with weekly scalp DPC. Total RNA extraction was carried out from unfractionated whole blood. Remarks on this clonotype: What it recognizes is unknown.

The rearrangement links TRBV29-1 to TRBJ2-1, with 9 bases that match TRBD1. The TCR sequence derives from a young man with alopecia areata. Some clones in this sample may be carry-over from other donors' samples. This sample comprised whole blood, obtained in connection with sensitization to the hapten diphenylcyclopropenone (DPC). DNA for the CDR3: TGCAGCGTGAAGATTACGGGACAGGGTTACAATGAGCAGTTCTTC. Its translation: CSVKITGQGYNEQFF.